This T cell receptor (beta chain) was captured in a study of cytomegalovirus exposure and HLA in healthy donors. The V gene's germline CDR1 is SGHDT and CDR2 YYEEEE. CDR3 length: 15 amino acids. Between the trimmed V and J ends, which lost 4 bases and 8 bases, there was a span of 18 bases. 13 Jbeta primers and 60 Vbeta primers were used for the PCR. The data were produced by immunoSEQ multiplex PCR, yet TCRdb's version contains in-frame clones alone and is incomplete. The sample gives 100,000 to 150,000 clones, around 78% of which show up once; around 4.8% is in the top ten. The sequencing sample was made of PBMCs. The rearrangement joins TRBV5-6 to TRBJ1-4; tentative D call: TRBD1 (6 bases). This receptor was obtained from a man aged 55-75 years in good health and CMV-seropositive. CDR3 DNA sequence: TGTGCCAGCAGCCACTATCGGACAGTAGGCGAAAAACTGTTTTTT. As protein: CASSHYRTVGEKLFF.